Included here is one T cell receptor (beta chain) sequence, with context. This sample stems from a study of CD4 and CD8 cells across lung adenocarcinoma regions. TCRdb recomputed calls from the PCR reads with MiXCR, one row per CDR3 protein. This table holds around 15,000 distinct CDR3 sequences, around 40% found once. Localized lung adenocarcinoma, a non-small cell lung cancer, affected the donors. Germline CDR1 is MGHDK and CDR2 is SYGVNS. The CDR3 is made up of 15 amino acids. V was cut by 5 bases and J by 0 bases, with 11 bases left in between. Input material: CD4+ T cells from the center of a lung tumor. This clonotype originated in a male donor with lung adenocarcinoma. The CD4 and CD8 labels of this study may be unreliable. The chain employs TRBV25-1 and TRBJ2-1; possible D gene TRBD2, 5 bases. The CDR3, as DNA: TGTGCCAGCAGTTCTATGGGAGACTCCTACAATGAGCAGTTCTTC. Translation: CASSSMGDSYNEQFF.